Described below is a single TCR beta chain sequence and its context. This clone's antigen is unknown. No base qualities exist here, and no much larger clone lies one base off it. The data were obtained in a study of T cell changes during pregnancy in multiple sclerosis (dated by TCRdb to between 2017 and 2020). Regarding the research as a whole: The study looked at changes in the T cell repertoire across pregnancy in women with multiple sclerosis.

The CDR3 numbers 15 residues from cysteine through phenylalanine. Here the CDR3 DNA is all that survives: 45 bases in frame from base 1. In the germline V gene, CDR1 corresponds to KGHSH and CDR2 to LQKENI. The trim is 2 bases for V and 1 base for J, with a gap of 9 bases between the germline ends. The library was generated by the immunoSEQ multiplex PCR assay. TCRdb provides this immuneACCESS table in a form limited to in-frame rearrangements. Some clones are lacking; in checked studies, under half of them reflect an unresolved V gene, and why the rest are absent is not known. For this sample there are 30,000 to 35,000 clones; nearly 90% appear just once. The ten largest make up over 0.5% of the sample.

This sequence was found in a female donor in good health, enrolled as a control in a pregnancy study. The V gene is TRBV18 and the J gene is TRBJ1-3, and TRBD1 may be the D gene, going by 5 matching bases. Specimen: CD4+ T cells from peripheral blood mononuclear cells, collected in the third trimester of pregnancy. The nucleotides are TGTGCCAGCTCACCAGGGGCGGATTCTGGAAACACCATATATTTT. This encodes CASSPGADSGNTIYF.